The 5 T cell receptor beta chains listed next were all sequenced from one sample in a study of cytomegalovirus exposure and HLA in healthy donors. The PCR employed 60 Vbeta primers together with 13 Jbeta primers. TCRdb's copy holds only in-frame clones and misses some; the assay was immunoSEQ multiplex PCR. The sample has 250,000 to 350,000 clones, roughly 89% seen once. The sequenced sample was PBMCs. Source of these receptors: a man aged 40-50 years in good health and CMV-seropositive.

The chain uses TRBV7-9 and TRBJ1-2; D might be TRBD1 (6 bases). The CDR3 contains 14 residues. V shed 5 bases and J shed 5 bases, with 15 bases lying between them. The germline V gene has CDR1 SEHNR and CDR2 FQNEAQ (reference sequence). The CDR3 sequence is CASSPAGQLYGYTF. CDR3 coding DNA: TGTGCCAGCAGCCCCGCAGGACAGCTTTATGGCTACACCTTC.

The J gene is TRBJ2-1, the V gene TRBV5-4; 7 bases fit TRBD1. Germline assignment: CDR1 SGHNT and CDR2 YYREEE (reference sequence). This CDR3 comprises 16 residues. V was pared by 3 bases and J by 1 base, with 7 bases of the junction left unmatched. The DNA for the CDR3 is TGTGCCAGCAGCTCCTCACGGGACAGTTCCTACAATGAGCAGTTCTTC. Translated: CASSSSRDSSYNEQFF.

V usage is TRBV28 and J usage is TRBJ2-1; D possibly corresponds to TRBD2 (6 bases). The CDR3 sequence is 14 residues long. V was cut by 6 bases and J by 4 bases, with 13 bases left in between. Germline V gene sequence: CDR1 MDHEN, CDR2 SYDVKM. The chain's CDR3 is CASRDYPIYNEQFF. The CDR3 nucleotides read TGTGCCAGCAGGGACTACCCGATATACAATGAGCAGTTCTTC. Based on the CDR3 plus reference TRBV28 and TRBJ2-1, the full variable domain is DVKVTQSSRYLVKRTGEKVFLECVQDMDHENMFWYRQDPGLGLRLIYFSYDVKMKEKGDIPEGYSVSREKKERFSLILESASTNQTSMYLCASRDYPIYNEQFFGPGTRLTVL.

The J gene is TRBJ2-1, the V gene TRBV9; 8 bases map to TRBD2. The CDR3 contains 16 residues. The J segment lost 7 bases and the V segment lost 0 bases, leaving 9 bases of the junction unmatched. Germline lookup yields CDR1 SGDLS and CDR2 YYNGEE. The CDR3 DNA sequence: TGTGCCAGCAGCGTAGGGTTAGCGGGGTCTCGGAATGAGCAGTTCTTC. It codes for CASSVGLAGSRNEQFF.

DNA of the CDR3: TGTGCCAGCAGCGTAGCTGGGACAGGCCCTCTCGTGTTGAAAGCTTTCTTT. Amino acid sequence: CASSVAGTGPLVLKAFF. This chain uses TRBV9 with TRBJ1-1, with TRBD1 matching 8 bases. The CDR3 loop spans 17 amino acids. The trim removed 0 bases at V and 9 bases at J, leaving 16 bases unmatched. Germline V CDR1 and CDR2: SGDLS, YYNGEE.